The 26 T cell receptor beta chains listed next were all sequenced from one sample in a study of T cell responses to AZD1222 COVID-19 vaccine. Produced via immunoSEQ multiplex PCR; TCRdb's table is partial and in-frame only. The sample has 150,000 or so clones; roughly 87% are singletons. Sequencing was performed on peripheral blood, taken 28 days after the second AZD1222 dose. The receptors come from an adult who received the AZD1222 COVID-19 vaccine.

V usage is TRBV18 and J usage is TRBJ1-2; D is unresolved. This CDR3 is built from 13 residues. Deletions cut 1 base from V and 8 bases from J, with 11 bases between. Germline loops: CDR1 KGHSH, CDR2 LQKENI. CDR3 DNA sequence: TGTGCCAGCTCACCACAGGCGGAGCGGGGCTACACCTTC. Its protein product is CASSPQAERGYTF.

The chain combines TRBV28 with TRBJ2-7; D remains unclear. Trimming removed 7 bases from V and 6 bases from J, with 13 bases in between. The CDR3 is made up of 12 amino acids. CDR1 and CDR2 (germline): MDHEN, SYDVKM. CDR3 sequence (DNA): TGTGCCAGCACCAAAACGGCGAGCGAGCAGTACTTC. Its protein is CASTKTASEQYF.

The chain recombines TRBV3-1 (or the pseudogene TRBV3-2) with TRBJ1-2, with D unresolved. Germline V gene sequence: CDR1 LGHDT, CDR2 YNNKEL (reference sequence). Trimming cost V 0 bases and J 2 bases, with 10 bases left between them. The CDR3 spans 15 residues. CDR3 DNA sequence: TGTGCCAGCAGCCAAGATTCCCAGACCAACTATGGCTACACCTTC. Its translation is CASSQDSQTNYGYTF.

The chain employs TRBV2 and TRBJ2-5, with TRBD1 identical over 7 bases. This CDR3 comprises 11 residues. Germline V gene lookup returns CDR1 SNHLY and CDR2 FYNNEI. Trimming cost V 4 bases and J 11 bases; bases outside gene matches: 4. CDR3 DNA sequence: TGTGCCAGCAGTGGACAGGGTCAGCAGTACTTC. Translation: CASSGQGQQYF. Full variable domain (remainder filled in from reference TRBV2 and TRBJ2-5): EPEVTQTPSHQVTQMGQEVILRCVPISNHLYFYWYRQILGQKVEFLVSFYNNEISEKSEIFDDQFSVERPDGSNFTLKIRSTKLEDSAMYFCASSGQGQQYFGPGTRLLVL.

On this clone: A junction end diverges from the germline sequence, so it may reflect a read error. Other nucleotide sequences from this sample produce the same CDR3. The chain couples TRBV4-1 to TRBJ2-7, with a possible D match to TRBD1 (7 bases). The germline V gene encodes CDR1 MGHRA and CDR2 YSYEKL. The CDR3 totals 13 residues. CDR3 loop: CARRGLEDCEQYF. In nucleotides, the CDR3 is TGTGCCAGGAGGGGGCTTGAGGATTGCGAGCAGTACTTC.

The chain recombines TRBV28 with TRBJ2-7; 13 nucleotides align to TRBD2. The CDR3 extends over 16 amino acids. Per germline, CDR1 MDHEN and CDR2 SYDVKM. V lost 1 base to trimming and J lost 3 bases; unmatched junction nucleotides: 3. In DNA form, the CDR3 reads TGTGCCAGCAGTTTATCCGGGACTAGCGGGGACTACGAGCAGTACTTC. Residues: CASSLSGTSGDYEQYF.

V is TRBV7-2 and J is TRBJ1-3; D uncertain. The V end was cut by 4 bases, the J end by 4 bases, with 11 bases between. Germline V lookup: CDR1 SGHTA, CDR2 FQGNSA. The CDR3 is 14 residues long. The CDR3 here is CASSYNQGGNTIYF. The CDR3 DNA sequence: TGTGCCAGCAGCTATAACCAAGGGGGAAACACCATATATTTT.

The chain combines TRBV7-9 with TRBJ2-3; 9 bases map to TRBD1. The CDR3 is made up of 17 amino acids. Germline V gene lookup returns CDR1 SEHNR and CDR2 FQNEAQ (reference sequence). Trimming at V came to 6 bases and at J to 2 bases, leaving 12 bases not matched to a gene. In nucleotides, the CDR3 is TGTGCCAGCAGTCCCCGTTGGGGGGACAGGGTCACAGATACGCAGTATTTT. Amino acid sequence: CASSPRWGDRVTDTQYF.

This CDR3 is CASSGDFGVYEQYF. The CDR3 DNA sequence: TGCGCCAGCAGCGGGGACTTCGGCGTTTACGAGCAGTACTTC. The chain uses TRBV5-1 and TRBJ2-7, with a tentative D call TRBD2 (6 bases). CDR1 SGHRS and CDR2 YFSETQ come from the germline V gene. This CDR3 spans 14 amino acids. V was clipped by 4 bases and J by 4 bases, with 15 bases between them.

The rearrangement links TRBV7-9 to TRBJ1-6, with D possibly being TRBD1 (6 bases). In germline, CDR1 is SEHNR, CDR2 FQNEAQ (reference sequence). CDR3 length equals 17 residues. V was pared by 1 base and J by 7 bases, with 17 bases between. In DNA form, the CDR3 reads TGTGCCAGCAGCTTAGACCCCACAGGGTCTCGAAATTCACCCCTCCACTTT. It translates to CASSLDPTGSRNSPLHF.

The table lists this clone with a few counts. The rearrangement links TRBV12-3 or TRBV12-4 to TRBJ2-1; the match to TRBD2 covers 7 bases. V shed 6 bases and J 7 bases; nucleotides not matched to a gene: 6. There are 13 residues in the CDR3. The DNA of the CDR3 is TGTGCCAGCAGGCTGGAGGGAGGGAATGAGCAGTTCTTC. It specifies CASRLEGGNEQFF.

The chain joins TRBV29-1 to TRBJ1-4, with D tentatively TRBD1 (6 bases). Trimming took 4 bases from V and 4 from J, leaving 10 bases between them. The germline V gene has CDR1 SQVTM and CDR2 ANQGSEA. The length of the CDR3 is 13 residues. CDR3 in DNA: TGCAGCGTTGGGTGGACAGTTAATGAAAAACTGTTTTTT. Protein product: CSVGWTVNEKLFF.

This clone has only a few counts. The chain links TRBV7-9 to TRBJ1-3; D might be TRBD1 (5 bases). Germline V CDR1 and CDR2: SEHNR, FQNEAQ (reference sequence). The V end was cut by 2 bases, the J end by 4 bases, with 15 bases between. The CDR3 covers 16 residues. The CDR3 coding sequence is TGTGCCAGCAGCTTACGTAGAGGGGTTTCCGGAAACACCATATATTTT. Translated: CASSLRRGVSGNTIYF.

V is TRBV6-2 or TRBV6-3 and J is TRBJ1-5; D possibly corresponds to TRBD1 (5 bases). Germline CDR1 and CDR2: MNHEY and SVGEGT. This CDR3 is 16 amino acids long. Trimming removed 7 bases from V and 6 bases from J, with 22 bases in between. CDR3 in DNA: TGTGCCAGCACCCCAGGGCGGGCAGGGCAACTTCAGCCCCAGCATTTT. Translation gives CASTPGRAGQLQPQHF.

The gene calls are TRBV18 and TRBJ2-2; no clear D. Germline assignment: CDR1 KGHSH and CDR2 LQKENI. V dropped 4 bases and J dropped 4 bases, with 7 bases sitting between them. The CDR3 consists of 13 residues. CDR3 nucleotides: TGTGCCAGCTCACAGGGTCCCACCGGGGAGCTGTTTTTT. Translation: CASSQGPTGELFF.

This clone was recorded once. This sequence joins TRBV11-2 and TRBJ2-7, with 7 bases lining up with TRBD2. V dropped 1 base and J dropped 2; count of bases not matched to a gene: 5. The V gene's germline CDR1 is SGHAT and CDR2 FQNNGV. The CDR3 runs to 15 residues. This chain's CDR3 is CASSLGLADTYEQYF. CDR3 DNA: TGTGCCAGCAGCTTAGGGCTAGCGGATACCTACGAGCAGTACTTC.

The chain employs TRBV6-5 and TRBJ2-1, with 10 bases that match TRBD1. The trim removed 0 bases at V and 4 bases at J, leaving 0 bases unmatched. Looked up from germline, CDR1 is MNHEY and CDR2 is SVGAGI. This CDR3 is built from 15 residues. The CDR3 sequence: CASSYSDRGYNEQFF. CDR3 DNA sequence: TGTGCCAGCAGTTACTCGGACAGGGGGTACAATGAGCAGTTCTTC.

CDR3 loop: CASSAPSYGYTF. In nucleotides, the CDR3 is TGTGCCAGCAGTGCTCCGAGTTATGGCTACACCTTC. The V call is TRBV28, the J call TRBJ1-2; D is unclear. V was cut by 5 bases and J by 5 bases, with 9 bases left in between. CDR3 length equals 12 residues. Looked up from germline, CDR1 is MDHEN and CDR2 is SYDVKM.

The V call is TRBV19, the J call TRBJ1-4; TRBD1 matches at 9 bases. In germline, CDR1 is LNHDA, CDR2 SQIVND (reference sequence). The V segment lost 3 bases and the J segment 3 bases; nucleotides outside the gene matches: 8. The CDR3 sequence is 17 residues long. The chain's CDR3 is CASSIPTGGTANEKLFF. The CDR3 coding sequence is TGTGCCAGTAGTATCCCCACAGGGGGCACGGCTAATGAAAAACTGTTTTTT.

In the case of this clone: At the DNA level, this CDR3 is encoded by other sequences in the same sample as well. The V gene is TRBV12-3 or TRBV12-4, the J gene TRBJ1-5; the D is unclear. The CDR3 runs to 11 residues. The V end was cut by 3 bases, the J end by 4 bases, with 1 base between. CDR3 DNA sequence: TGTGCCAGCAGTTTGAATCAGCCCCAGCATTTT. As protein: CASSLNQPQHF.

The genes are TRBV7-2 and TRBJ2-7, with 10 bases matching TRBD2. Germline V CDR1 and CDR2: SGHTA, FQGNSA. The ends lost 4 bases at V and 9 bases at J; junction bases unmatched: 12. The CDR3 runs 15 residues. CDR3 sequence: CASSSFSGGTFGQYF. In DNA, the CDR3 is TGTGCCAGCAGCTCCTTTAGCGGGGGGACCTTCGGGCAGTACTTC.

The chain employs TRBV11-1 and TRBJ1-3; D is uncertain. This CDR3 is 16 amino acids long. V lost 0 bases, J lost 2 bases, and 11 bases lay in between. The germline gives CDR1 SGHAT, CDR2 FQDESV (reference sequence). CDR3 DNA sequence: TGTGCCAGCAGCTTAGCGCCAGACGCGACTGGAAACACCATATATTTT. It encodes CASSLAPDATGNTIYF.

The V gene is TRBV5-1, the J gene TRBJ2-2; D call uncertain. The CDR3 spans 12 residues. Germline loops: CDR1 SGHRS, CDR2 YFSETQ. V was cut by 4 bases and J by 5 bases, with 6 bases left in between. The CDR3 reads CASSRDTGELFF. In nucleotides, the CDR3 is TGCGCCAGCAGCCGTGATACCGGGGAGCTGTTTTTT. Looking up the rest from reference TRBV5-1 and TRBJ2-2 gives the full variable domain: KAGVTQTPRYLIKTRGQQVTLSCSPISGHRSVSWYQQTPGQGLQFLFEYFSETQRNKGNFPGRFSGRQFSNSRSEMNVSTLELGDSALYLCASSRDTGELFFGEGSRLTVL.

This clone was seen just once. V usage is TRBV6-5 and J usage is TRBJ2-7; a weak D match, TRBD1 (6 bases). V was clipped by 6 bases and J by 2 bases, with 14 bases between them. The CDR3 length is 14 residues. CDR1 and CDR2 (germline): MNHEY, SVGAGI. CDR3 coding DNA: TGTGCCAGCAGAGCCGGGACACACGCCTACGAGCAGTACTTC. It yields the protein CASRAGTHAYEQYF.

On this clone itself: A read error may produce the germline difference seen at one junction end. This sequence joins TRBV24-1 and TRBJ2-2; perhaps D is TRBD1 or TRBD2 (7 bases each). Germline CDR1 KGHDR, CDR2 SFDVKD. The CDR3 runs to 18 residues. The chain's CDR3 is CATSESRGGVRNTRELFF. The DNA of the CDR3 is TGTGCCACCAGTGAGTCCAGGGGGGGTGTGAGGAACACCAGGGAGCTGTTTTTT.

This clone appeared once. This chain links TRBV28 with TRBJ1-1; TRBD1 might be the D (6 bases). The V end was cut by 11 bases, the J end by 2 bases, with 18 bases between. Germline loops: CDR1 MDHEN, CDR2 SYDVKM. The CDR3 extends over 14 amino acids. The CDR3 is CAVTRQVVNTEAFF. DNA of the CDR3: TGTGCCGTGACCCGACAGGTAGTAAACACTGAAGCTTTCTTT.